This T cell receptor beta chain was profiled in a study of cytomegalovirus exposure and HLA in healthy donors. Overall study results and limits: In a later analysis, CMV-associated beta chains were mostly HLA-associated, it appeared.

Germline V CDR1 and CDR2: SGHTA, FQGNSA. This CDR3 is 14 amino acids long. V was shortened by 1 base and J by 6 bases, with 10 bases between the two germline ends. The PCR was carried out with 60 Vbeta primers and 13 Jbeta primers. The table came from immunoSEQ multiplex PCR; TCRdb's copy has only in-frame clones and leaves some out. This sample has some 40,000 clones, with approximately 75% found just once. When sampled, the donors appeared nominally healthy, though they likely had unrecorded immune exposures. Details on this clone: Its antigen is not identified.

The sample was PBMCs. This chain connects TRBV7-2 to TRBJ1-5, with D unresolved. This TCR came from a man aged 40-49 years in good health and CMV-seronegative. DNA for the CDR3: TGTGCCAGCAGCTTAGTAGTGAGAGGTCAGCCCCAGCATTTT. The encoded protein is CASSLVVRGQPQHF.